The 5 T cell receptor beta chains listed next were all sequenced from one sample in a study of response to subunit inactivated influenza vaccine. One entry per CDR3 protein results from TCRdb running MiXCR on the RT-PCR reads. Among about 170,000 distinct CDR3 sequences listed, 9.5% to 15% were seen once. These sequences were also reported in another study, on T cells expressing NK-cell markers. That report notes: Template switching by 5'RACE with UMIs generated the TCR beta cDNA.

The sample here was CD8+ T cells sorted from PBMCs, taken approximately 12 days after vaccination. The origin of the receptors is a man aged 50-60 years who received an inactivated influenza vaccine.

The gene calls are TRBV27 and TRBJ2-1, with D possibly being TRBD2 (6 bases). Between the trimmed V and J ends, which lost 4 bases and 4 bases, there was a span of 14 bases. The CDR3 covers 15 residues. Germline-derived CDR1 and CDR2 are MNHEY and SMNVEV (reference sequence). CDR3 DNA sequence: TGTGCCAGCAGTTCCGCCCGGGAGATTTACAATGAGCAGTTCTTC. This codes for CASSSAREIYNEQFF.

The CDR3: CASSRADIGNTIYF. The CDR3 DNA is TGTGCCAGCTCACGGGCCGACATTGGAAACACCATATATTTT. The chain recombines TRBV18 with TRBJ1-3, with D uncertain. Trimming stripped 4 bases from V and 3 bases from J, with 10 bases between. Germline V gene data show CDR1 as KGHSH and CDR2 as LQKENI. The CDR3 consists of 14 residues.

In its sample, this clonotype was seen a few times. The V and J genes are TRBV12-3 or TRBV12-4 and TRBJ2-7, with 10 bases identical to TRBD1. This CDR3 spans 14 amino acids. The trim removed 7 bases at V and 7 bases at J, leaving 10 bases unmatched. CDR3 bases: TGTGCCAGCAACCGACCGGGACAGGGGTGGGAGCAGTACTTC. It yields the protein CASNRPGQGWEQYF.

J is TRBJ2-1 and V is TRBV15; the match to TRBD1 covers 8 bases. The CDR3 extends over 17 amino acids. J was trimmed by 3 bases and V by 4 bases; bases with no gene match: 11. Germline assignment: CDR1 LNHNV and CDR2 YYDKDF (reference sequence). The CDR3 is CATSTTAGGTGYNEQFF. The CDR3 DNA reads as TGTGCCACCAGCACCACTGCCGGCGGGACAGGCTACAATGAGCAGTTCTTC.

The sample holds many counts of this clonotype. The chain carries TRBV7-2 and TRBJ2-7; no reliable D call. The CDR3 is made up of 14 amino acids. Germline values: CDR1 SGHTA, CDR2 FQGNSA. V lost 7 bases, J lost 2 bases, and 15 bases lay in between. CDR3 sequence: CASNSRYNPYEQYF. The CDR3 nucleotides are TGTGCCAGCAACTCTAGGTACAACCCCTACGAGCAGTACTTC.